Listed below are T cell receptor beta chains from one sample, sequenced in a study of shared clonotypes between healthy human individuals. The method was immunoSEQ multiplex PCR; TCRdb's version includes in-frame clones alone and lacks a portion of them. The sample yields about 980,000 clones, around three quarters seen once. The sample consisted of memory CD4+ T cells sorted from blood. The receptors derive from a man in his late teens or twenties in good health. Both conserved end residues are trimmed from each CDR3. Some rows mark clone size as missing; the rest say once, few, many or name a class of expanded clone.

J	size	V	CDR3
TRBJ1-3	NA	TRBV5-4	ASSAGQLLSGNTIY
TRBJ1-1	NA	TRBV5-1	ASSWEGENTEAF
TRBJ1-5	once	TRBV10-3	ATRGSNQPQH
TRBJ1-3	few	TRBV10-1	ASSESAGNTIY
TRBJ2-5	NA	TRBV5-1	ASSFGPGEETQY
TRBJ2-7	once	TRBV6-1	ASSGVYPQVSYEQY
TRBJ1-6	NA	TRBV7-9	ASSPTGNSPLH
TRBJ2-3	NA	TRBV6-5	ASRLTSGVPDTQY
TRBJ2-7	NA	TRBV5-1	ASSLVGPSSEQY
TRBJ2-7	few	TRBV28	ASSIRYEQY
TRBJ2-7	few	TRBV6-5	ASRALLGYEQY
TRBJ1-5	few	TRBV4-1	ASSQDLGQGNQPQH
TRBJ2-5	NA	TRBV6-1	ASTAVQETQY
TRBJ2-5	few	TRBV30	AWSVGLAGGEETQY
TRBJ2-5	NA	TRBV7-2	ASSLAIETQY
TRBJ1-5	NA	TRBV11-3	ASSLDCRGDNQPQH
TRBJ1-5	NA	TRBV28	ASTRGIGFGNQPQH
TRBJ2-5	NA	TRBV5-4	ASSLGGQETQY
TRBJ1-2	few	TRBV6-1	ACRSPDYGYT
TRBJ2-2	NA	TRBV7-3	ASSLGQTYTGELF
TRBJ1-2	NA	TRBV2	ASSELAGGNYGYT
TRBJ1-4	NA	TRBV7-2	ASSLTGMSDEKLF
TRBJ2-5	NA	TRBV27	ASSPRGRETQY
TRBJ2-1	NA	TRBV5-1	ASSSGTSGGLNEQF
TRBJ1-6	NA	TRBV6-1	ASYDRLNSPLH
TRBJ2-3	NA	TRBV10-3	AIAGGPSTDTQY
TRBJ1-1	NA	TRBV4-3	ASSPQQNTEAF
TRBJ1-2	NA	TRBV30	AWSPGRTSYGYT
TRBJ2-7	NA	TRBV5-4	ASSLDHSYEQY
TRBJ2-1	NA	TRBV5-1	ASSPGTSGVNEQF
TRBJ2-1	NA	TRBV28	ASRNLAGELDEQF
TRBJ2-1	once	TRBV5-4	ASSTRGPTYNEQF
TRBJ2-7	NA	TRBV11-2	ASSLFEGGFDEQY
TRBJ1-3	NA	TRBV19	ASRPDRGRNTIY
TRBJ1-1	NA	TRBV7-9	ASSPRDPGNTEAF
TRBJ1-2	many	TRBV5-5	ASSIGQDGYGYT
TRBJ2-7	NA	TRBV7-9	ASSSSGSSYEQY
TRBJ2-1	NA	TRBV4-1	ASSQETSGSTEQF
TRBJ2-3	NA	TRBV6-6	ASGYRQSTDTQY
TRBJ2-3	NA	TRBV5-1	ASSQGTFDTQY
TRBJ2-7	once	TRBV29-1	SVGTGYEQY
TRBJ1-6	few	TRBV6-1	ASDSDRGHSPLH
TRBJ2-3	NA	TRBV27	ASGKGLAGTDTQY
TRBJ2-2	NA	TRBV6-1	ASSATSGNDGELF
TRBJ2-7	NA	TRBV6-5	ASSRTSGSEQY
TRBJ1-1	NA	TRBV30	AWNWAGNTEAF
TRBJ2-7	NA	TRBV14	ASSQGPLAGAYEQY